Sequencing of this TCR beta chain was carried out in a study of T cells in Graves' hyperthyroidism and ophthalmopathy. Notes on the study in general: In simple terms, a model built on 13 V-J features told ophthalmopathy apart from stable hyperthyroidism.

The germline V and J ends were trimmed by 6 bases and 4 bases, with 7 bases remaining between them. This CDR3 contains 12 residues. The germline V gene encodes CDR1 SNHLY and CDR2 FYNNEI. Diagnosing involved the use of clinical symptoms, serum thyroxine and TRAb, thyroid ultrasound and orbital computed tomography. Researchers took RNA transcripts and amplified the TCR beta CDR3 regions from them. Initially, a first-round RT-PCR of the TCR CDR3 employed the HTBI primer set. TCRdb re-derived calls from the multiplex PCR reads in MiXCR, one entry per CDR3 protein. The sample holds about 700,000 distinct CDR3 sequences, roughly 46% seen once. There are many counts of this clonotype. Its specificity is unknown.

The chain couples TRBV2 to TRBJ1-5; no firm D call. The TCR sequence derives from an adult man with Graves' disease, either hyperthyroidism or ophthalmopathy (not recorded which). The sample taken for sequencing was peripheral blood or thyroid tissue (not recorded which). CDR3 loop: CASRKANQPQHF. CDR3 bases: TGTGCCAGCAGAAAAGCAAATCAGCCCCAGCATTTT.